This T cell receptor (beta chain) originates from a study of neurological immune-mediated disorders. Study context: The study included around 35 multiple sclerosis patients, some 31 relapsing-remitting and 3 secondary progressive.

In its sample, this clonotype was seen many times. Its antigen remains unidentified. The making of cDNA relied on 5'RACE with 10-nucleotide random UMIs. TCRdb re-called the 5' RACE reads with MiXCR, one entry per CDR3 protein. This sample has 40,000 to 50,000 distinct CDR3 sequences, with around 1.9% found just once. V lost 3 bases, J lost 0 bases, and 10 bases lay in between. This CDR3 spans 14 amino acids. CDR1 SGHRS and CDR2 YFSETQ come from the germline V gene. Study-level results: Expanded clones shared no CDR3 amino acid sequences across subjects, suggesting private repertoires in all groups.

The sequenced sample was PBMCs. This clonotype originated in a woman aged 40 to 50 with multiple sclerosis. This chain uses TRBV5-1 with TRBJ2-7; D gene uncertain. CDR3 nucleotides: TGCGCCAGCAGCTGGGCGGTGAGCTCCTACGAGCAGTACTTC. As protein: CASSWAVSSYEQYF.